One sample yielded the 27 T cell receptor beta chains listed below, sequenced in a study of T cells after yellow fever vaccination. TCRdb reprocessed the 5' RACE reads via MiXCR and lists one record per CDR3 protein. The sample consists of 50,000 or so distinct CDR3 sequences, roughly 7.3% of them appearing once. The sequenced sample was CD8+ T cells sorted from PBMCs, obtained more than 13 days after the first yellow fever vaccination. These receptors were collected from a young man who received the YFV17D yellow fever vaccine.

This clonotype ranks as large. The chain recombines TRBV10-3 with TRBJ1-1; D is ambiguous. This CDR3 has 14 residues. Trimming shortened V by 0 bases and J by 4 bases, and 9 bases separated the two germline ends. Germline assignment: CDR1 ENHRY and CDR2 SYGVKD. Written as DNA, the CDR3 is TGTGCCATCAGTGAGTCACGGAGGTTCACTGAAGCTTTCTTT. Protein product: CAISESRRFTEAFF.

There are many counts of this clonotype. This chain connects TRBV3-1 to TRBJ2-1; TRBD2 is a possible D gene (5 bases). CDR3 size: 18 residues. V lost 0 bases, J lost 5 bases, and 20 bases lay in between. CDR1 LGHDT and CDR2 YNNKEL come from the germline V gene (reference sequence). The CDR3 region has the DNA TGTGCCAGCAGCCAAGAAATCTCGCGGGCGATTACGCACAATGAGCAGTTCTTC. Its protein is CASSQEISRAITHNEQFF.

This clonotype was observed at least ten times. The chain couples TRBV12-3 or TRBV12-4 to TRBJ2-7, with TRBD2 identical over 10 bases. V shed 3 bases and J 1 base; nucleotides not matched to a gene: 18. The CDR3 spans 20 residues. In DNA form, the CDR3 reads TGTGCCAGCAGTTTTCCCCTGGGTTGTTCGGCTAGCGGGGGTTCCTACGAGCAGTACGTC. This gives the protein CASSFPLGCSASGGSYEQYV.

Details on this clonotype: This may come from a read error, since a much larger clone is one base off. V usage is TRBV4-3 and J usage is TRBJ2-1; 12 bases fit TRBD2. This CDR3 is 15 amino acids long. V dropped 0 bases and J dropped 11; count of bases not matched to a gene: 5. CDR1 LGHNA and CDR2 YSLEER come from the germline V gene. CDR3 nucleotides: TGCGCCAGCAGCCAAGAGACGCTAGCGGGGGGGCAGCAGTTCTTC. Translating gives CASSQETLAGGQQFF.

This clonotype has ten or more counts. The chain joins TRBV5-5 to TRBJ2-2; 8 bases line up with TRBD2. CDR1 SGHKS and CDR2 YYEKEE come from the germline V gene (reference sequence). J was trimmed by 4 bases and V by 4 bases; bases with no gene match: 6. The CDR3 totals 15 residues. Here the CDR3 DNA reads TGTGCCAGCAGCGCCGGCCTAGCGGGCACCGGGGAGCTGTTTTTT. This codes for CASSAGLAGTGELFF. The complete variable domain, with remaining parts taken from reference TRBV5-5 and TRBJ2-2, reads DAGVTQSPTHLIKTRGQQVTLRCSPISGHKSVSWYQQVLGQGPQFIFQYYEKEERGRGNFPDRFSARQFPNYSSELNVNALLLGDSALYLCASSAGLAGTGELFFGEGSRLTVL.

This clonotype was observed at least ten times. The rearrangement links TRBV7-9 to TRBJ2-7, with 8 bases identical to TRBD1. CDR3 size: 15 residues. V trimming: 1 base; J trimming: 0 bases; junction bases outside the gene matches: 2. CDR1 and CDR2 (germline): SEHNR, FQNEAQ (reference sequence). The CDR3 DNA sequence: TGTGCCAGCAGCTTAGTAGGACAGGGCTCCTACGAGCAGTACGTC. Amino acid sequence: CASSLVGQGSYEQYV.

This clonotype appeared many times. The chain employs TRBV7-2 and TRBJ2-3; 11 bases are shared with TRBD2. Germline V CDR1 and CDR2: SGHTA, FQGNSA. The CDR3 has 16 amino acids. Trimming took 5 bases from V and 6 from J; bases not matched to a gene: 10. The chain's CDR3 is CASSGSSGGTVDTQYF. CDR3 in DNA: TGTGCCAGCAGCGGATCTAGCGGGGGGACTGTTGATACGCAGTATTTT.

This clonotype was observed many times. The CDR3 is CASSLAGGPDTQYF. The DNA of the CDR3 is TGCGCCAGCAGCTTGGCGGGGGGCCCAGATACGCAGTATTTT. The chain employs TRBV5-1 and TRBJ2-3; D is possibly TRBD2 (7 bases). Germline CDR1 SGHRS, CDR2 YFSETQ. This CDR3 has 14 amino acids. Trimming stripped 0 bases from V and 4 bases from J, with 9 bases between. Full variable domain (remainder filled in from reference TRBV5-1 and TRBJ2-3): KAGVTQTPRYLIKTRGQQVTLSCSPISGHRSVSWYQQTPGQGLQFLFEYFSETQRNKGNFPGRFSGRQFSNSRSEMNVSTLELGDSALYLCASSLAGGPDTQYFGPGTRLTVL.

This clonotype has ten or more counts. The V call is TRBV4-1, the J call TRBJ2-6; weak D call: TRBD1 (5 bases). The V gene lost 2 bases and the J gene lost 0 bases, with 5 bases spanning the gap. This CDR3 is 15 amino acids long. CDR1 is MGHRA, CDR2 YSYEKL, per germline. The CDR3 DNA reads TGCGCCAGCAGCCAACAGGGCTCTGGGGCCAACGTCCTGACTTTC. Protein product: CASSQQGSGANVLTF.

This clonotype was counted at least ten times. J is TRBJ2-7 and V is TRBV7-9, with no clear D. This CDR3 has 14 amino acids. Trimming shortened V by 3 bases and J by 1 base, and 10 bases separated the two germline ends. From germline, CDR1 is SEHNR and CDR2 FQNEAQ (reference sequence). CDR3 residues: CASSLYEASYEQYV. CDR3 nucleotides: TGTGCCAGCAGCTTGTATGAGGCATCCTACGAGCAGTACGTC.

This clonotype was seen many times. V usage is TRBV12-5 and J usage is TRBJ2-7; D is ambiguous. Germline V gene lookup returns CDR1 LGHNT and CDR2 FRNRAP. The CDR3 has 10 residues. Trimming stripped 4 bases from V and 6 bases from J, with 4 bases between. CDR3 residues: CASGSREQYF. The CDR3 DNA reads TGTGCTAGTGGTTCCCGCGAGCAGTACTTC.

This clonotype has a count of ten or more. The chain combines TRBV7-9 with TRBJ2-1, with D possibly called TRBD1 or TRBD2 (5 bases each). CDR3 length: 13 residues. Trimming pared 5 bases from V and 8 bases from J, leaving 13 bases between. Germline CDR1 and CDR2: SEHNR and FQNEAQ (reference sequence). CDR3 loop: CASSGHLGDEQFF. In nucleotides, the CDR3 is TGTGCCAGCAGCGGTCACCTGGGGGATGAGCAGTTCTTC.

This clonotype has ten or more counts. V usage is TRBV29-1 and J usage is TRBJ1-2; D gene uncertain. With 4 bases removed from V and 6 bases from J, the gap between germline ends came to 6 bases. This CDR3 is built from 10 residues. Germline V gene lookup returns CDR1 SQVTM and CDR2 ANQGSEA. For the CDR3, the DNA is TGCAGCGTTGCTGGAGATGGCTACACCTTC. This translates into CSVAGDGYTF. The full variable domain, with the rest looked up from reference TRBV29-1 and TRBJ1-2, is SAVISQKPSRDICQRGTSLTIQCQVDSQVTMMFWYRQQPGQSLTLIATANQGSEATYESGFVIDKFPISRPNLTFSTLTVSNMSPEDSSIYLCSVAGDGYTFGSGTRLTVV.

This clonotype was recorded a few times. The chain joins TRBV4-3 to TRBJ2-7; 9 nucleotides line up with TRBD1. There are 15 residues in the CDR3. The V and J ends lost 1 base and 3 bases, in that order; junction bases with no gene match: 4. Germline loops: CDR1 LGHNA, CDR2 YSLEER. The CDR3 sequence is CASSQGGQGSYEQYF. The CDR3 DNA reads TGCGCCAGCAGCCAAGGGGGACAGGGAAGCTACGAGCAGTACTTC.

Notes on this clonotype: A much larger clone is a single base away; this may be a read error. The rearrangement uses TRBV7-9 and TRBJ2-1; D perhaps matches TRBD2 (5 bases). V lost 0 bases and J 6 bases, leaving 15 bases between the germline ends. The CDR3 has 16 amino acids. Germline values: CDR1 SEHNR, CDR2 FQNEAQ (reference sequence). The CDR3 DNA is TGTGCCAGCAGCTTAGCGGACTCCAGCTGTGGCAATGAGCAGTTCTTC. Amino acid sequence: CASSLADSSCGNEQFF.

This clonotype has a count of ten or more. DNA for the CDR3: TGTGCCAGCAACGCCGTTGGGGGCAGAAGTGACACTGAAGCTTTCTTT. As protein: CASNAVGGRSDTEAFF. The chain is built from TRBV6-1 and TRBJ1-1, with D perhaps TRBD1 (6 bases). This CDR3 has 16 residues. Germline values: CDR1 MNHNS, CDR2 SASEGT. V shed 7 bases and J shed 3 bases, with 21 bases lying between them.

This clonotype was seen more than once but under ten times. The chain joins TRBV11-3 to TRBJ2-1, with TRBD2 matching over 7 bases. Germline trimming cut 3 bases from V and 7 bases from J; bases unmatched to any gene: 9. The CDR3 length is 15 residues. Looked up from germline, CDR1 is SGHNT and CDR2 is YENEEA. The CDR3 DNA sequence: TGTGCCAGCAGCTTTGCCGAGGGGCGGGGGAATGAGCAGTTCTTC. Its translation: CASSFAEGRGNEQFF.

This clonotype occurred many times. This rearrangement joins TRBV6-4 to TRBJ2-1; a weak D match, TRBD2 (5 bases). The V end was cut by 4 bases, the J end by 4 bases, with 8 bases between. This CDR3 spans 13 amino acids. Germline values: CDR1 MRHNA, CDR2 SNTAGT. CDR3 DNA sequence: TGTGCCAGCAGTGTCGGGGATTACAATGAGCAGTTCTTC. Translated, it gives CASSVGDYNEQFF.

The CDR3 coding sequence is TGTGCCAGCAGTTTATCCCCGGACAGGGCTGGGGGCTACACCTTC. Encoded protein: CASSLSPDRAGGYTF. V is TRBV27 and J is TRBJ1-2, with 8 nucleotides matching TRBD1. CDR3 size: 15 residues. J lost 8 bases, V lost 0 bases, and 8 bases had no gene match. Germline CDR1 is MNHEY and CDR2 is SMNVEV (reference sequence).

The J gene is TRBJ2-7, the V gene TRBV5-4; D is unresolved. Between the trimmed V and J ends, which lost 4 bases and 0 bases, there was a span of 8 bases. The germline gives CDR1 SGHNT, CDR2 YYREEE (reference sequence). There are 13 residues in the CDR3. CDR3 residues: CASSHMSSYEQYV. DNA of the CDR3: TGTGCCAGCAGCCACATGAGCTCCTACGAGCAGTACGTC.

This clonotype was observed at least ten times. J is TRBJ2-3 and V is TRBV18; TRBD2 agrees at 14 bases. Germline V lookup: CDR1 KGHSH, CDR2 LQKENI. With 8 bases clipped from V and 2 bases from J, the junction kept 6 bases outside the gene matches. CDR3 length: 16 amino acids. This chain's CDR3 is CASSGTSGGPTDTQYF. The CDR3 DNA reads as TGTGCCAGCAGTGGGACTAGCGGGGGCCCCACAGATACGCAGTATTTT. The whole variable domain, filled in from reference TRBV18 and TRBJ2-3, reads NAGVMQNPRHLVRRRGQEARLRCSPMKGHSHVYWYRQLPEEGLKFMVYLQKENIIDESGMPKERFSAEFPKEGPSILRIQQVVRGDSAAYFCASSGTSGGPTDTQYFGPGTRLTVL.

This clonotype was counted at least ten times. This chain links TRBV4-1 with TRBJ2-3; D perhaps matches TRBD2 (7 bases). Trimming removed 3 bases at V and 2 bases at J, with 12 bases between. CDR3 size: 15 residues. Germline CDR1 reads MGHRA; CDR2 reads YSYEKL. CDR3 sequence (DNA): TGCGCCAGCAGCCACTCGGGGGGCGCCACAGATACGCAGTATTTT. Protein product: CASSHSGGATDTQYF.

The CDR3 DNA is TGCGCCAGCAGCGGGGGACAGAAGGTTGAAAAACTGTTTTTT. This sequence encodes CASSGGQKVEKLFF. The chain carries TRBV5-1 and TRBJ1-4; TRBD1 matches at 7 bases. CDR3 length equals 14 residues. Trimming at V came to 4 bases and at J to 7 bases, leaving 7 bases not matched to a gene. Germline CDR1 is SGHRS and CDR2 is YFSETQ.

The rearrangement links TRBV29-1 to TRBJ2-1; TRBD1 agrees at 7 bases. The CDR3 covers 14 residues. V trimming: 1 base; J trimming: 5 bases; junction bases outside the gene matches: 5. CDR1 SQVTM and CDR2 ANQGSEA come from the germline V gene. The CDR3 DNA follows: TGCAGCGTTGAAGTAGGGGGCAGGCACAATGAGCAGTTCTTC. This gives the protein CSVEVGGRHNEQFF.

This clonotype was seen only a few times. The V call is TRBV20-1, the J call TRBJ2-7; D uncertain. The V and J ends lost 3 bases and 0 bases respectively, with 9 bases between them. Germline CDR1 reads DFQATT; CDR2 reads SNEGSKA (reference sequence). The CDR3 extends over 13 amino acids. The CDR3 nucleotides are TGCAGTGCTAGGACACCAGACTCCTACGAGCAGTACTTC. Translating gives CSARTPDSYEQYF.

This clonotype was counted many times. The CDR3 sequence is CATSNEGENKETQYF. The DNA for the CDR3 is TGTGCCACCAGCAATGAGGGGGAAAACAAAGAGACCCAGTACTTC. The chain links TRBV15 to TRBJ2-5; D perhaps matches TRBD1 (6 bases). V lost 4 bases and J 3 bases, leaving 15 bases between the germline ends. Germline V gene sequence: CDR1 LNHNV, CDR2 YYDKDF (reference sequence). The CDR3 consists of 15 residues.

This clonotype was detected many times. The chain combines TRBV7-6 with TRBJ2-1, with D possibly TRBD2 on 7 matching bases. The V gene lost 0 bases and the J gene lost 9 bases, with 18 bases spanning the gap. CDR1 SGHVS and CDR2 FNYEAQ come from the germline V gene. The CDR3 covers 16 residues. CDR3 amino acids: CASSLAGMGGPGEQFF. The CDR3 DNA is TGTGCCAGCAGCTTAGCGGGAATGGGGGGGCCGGGTGAGCAGTTCTTC.